This entry describes one TCR beta chain. Its antigen is currently unknown. These data belong to a study of OX40 agonist ivuxolimab in advanced cancers. Study-level results: Among the nonresponders, some also had low normalized T-cell clonal expansion.

TCRdb's copy holds only in-frame clones and misses some; the assay was immunoSEQ multiplex PCR. The sample carries approximately 75,000 clones, about 92% recorded once. This CDR3 is 14 amino acids long. V gave up 6 bases and J gave up 6 bases; unmatched junction bases: 3. Germline V gene sequence: CDR1 MNHEY, CDR2 SMNVEV (reference sequence). Systemic immunosuppression or autoimmune disease history was grounds to exclude patients. The sample was CD4+ or CD8+ T cells sorted from blood, taken in a trial of the OX40 agonist ivuxolimab. The TCR sequence derives from an adult with an advanced solid tumor such as melanoma, head and neck, liver or kidney cancer. The V gene is TRBV27, the J gene TRBJ2-7, with 15 bases aligning to TRBD2. CDR3 residues: CASRGTSGGREQYF. The CDR3 nucleotides are TGTGCCAGCAGGGGGACTAGCGGGGGGCGCGAGCAGTACTTC.